This paragraph reports one TCR beta chain. Its antigen is not identified. Germline V gene data show CDR1 as KGHSH and CDR2 as LQKENI. This CDR3 is built from 16 residues. V trimming: 1 base; J trimming: 2 bases; junction bases outside the gene matches: 4. This sample stems from a study of response to subunit inactivated influenza vaccine. Study-wide results and caveats: There was a suggestion from the authors that each seasonal influenza vaccination recruits few new T cells.

In TCRdb, the RT-PCR reads were re-called with MiXCR into one record per CDR3 protein. The sample contains hundreds of thousands of distinct CDR3 sequences, about 10% of which appear only once. These records were also assigned to another study, of T cells expressing NK-cell markers. From that study: UMI-tagged 5'RACE template switching yielded the TCR beta cDNA. One of eight sequenced donors was HCMV-seronegative; the other seven were seropositive. Four donors showed these clonotypes also leading the CD3+CD56-NKG2C+ fraction.

This material consisted of PBMCs from blood, taken on the day of vaccination. The origin of this receptor is a man aged 50 to 60 who received an inactivated influenza vaccine. The rearrangement joins TRBV18 to TRBJ2-3, with 9 bases lining up with TRBD2. Here the CDR3 reads CASSPLAGALTDTQYF. The DNA for the CDR3 is TGTGCCAGCTCACCACTAGCGGGGGCCCTCACAGATACGCAGTATTTT.